The 10 T cell receptor beta chains below all came from one sample that was sequenced in a study of T cell clonality in common variable immunodeficiency. General observations from the study: Fewer deletions and N-nucleotide insertions were reportedly seen in common variable immunodeficiency TCR beta sequences.

Produced via immunoSEQ multiplex PCR; TCRdb's table is partial and in-frame only. Recorded here are approximately 20,000 clones, with no singletons, and the ten leading clones hold about 22%. Which antigens these TCRs recognize remains unknown. The sequenced sample consisted of peripheral blood mononuclear cells. These receptors were obtained from a human donor with common variable immunodeficiency.

Only a few counts were recorded for this clone. The CDR3 goes on 3 residues after the read ends, and that part is filled in from the germline J gene. This chain links TRBV19 with TRBJ2-7; D remains ambiguous. CDR1 and CDR2 from the germline V gene are LNHDA and SQIVND (reference sequence). The CDR3 covers 16 residues. The germline V and J ends were trimmed by 1 base and 0 bases, with 13 bases remaining between them. The DNA read from the CDR3 is TGTGCCAGTAGTATAGGTGCCAGAGAATCCTCCTACGAG. This gives the protein CASSIGARESSYE. From start to end, the CDR3 is CASSIGARESSYEQYF.

As concerns this clone: The CDR3 end falls 3 residues outside the read, so it is completed with the germline J gene. The rearrangement links TRBV20-1 to TRBJ2-5, with 13 bases lining up with TRBD2. With 5 bases clipped from V and 0 bases from J, the junction kept 12 bases outside the gene matches. The V gene's germline CDR1 is DFQATT and CDR2 SNEGSKA (reference sequence). CDR3 length: 18 amino acids. CDR3 sequence: CSAGGLAGVSVYQETQYF. CDR3 DNA, as far as it was read: TGCAGTGCTGGCGGACTAGCGGGGGTGTCCGTGTACCAAGAGACC.

To note about this clone: The DNA ends 3 residues before the CDR3 does, and the rest of the CDR3 is filled in from the germline J gene. J is TRBJ2-5 and V is TRBV30, with no clear D. Germline loops: CDR1 GTSNPN, CDR2 SVGIG (reference sequence). The CDR3 runs 12 residues. V was pared by 0 bases and J by 5 bases, with 7 bases between. The covered CDR3 bases are TGTGCCTGGAGTGTAGGGCCTGAGACC. Encoded protein: CAWSVGPET. The whole CDR3 sequence reads CAWSVGPETQYF.

This clone was recorded a few times. The read ends 3 residues shy of where the CDR3 ends; the end is completed using the germline J gene. The V and J genes are TRBV7-9 and TRBJ2-7; a possible D gene is TRBD2 (6 bases). The V and J ends lost 2 bases and 1 base respectively, with 9 bases between them. Per the germline V gene, CDR1 is SEHNR and CDR2 is FQNEAQ (reference sequence). The length of the CDR3 is 14 residues. The DNA read from the CDR3 is TGTGCCAGCAGCTTACGCGGGGTTTCCTACGAG. Protein: CASSLRGVSYE. The entire CDR3 protein is CASSLRGVSYEQYF. Looking up the rest from reference TRBV7-9 and TRBJ2-7 gives the full variable domain: DTGVSQNPRHKITKRGQNVTFRCDPISEHNRLYWYRQTLGQGPEFLTYFQNEAQLEKSRLLSDRFSAERPKGSFSTLEIQRTEQGDSAMYLCASSLRGVSYEQYFGPGTRLTVT.

As for this clone: The observed sequence ends 3 residues before the CDR3 terminus, with the missing tail filled in from the germline J gene. The chain has TRBV7-6 and TRBJ1-1; 7 nucleotides match TRBD1. The CDR3 sequence is 14 residues long. From germline, CDR1 is SGHVS and CDR2 FNYEAQ. The chain's CDR3 is CASSLGGGGEIAFF. The DNA read from the CDR3 is TGTGCCAGCAGCTTAGGGGGAGGGGGCGAAATA.

There are a few counts of this clone. The CDR3 is cut off 3 residues early in the read; its end comes from the germline J gene. The chain combines TRBV7-8 with TRBJ2-1; TRBD2 aligns across 10 bases. The V and J ends lost 6 bases and 4 bases, in that order; junction bases with no gene match: 9. Looked up from germline, CDR1 is SGHVS and CDR2 is FQNEAQ. This CDR3 has 16 amino acids. The sequenced part of the CDR3 DNA is TGTGCCAGCAGAATAGGTCTACTAGCGGGGTACAATGAG. This sequence encodes CASRIGLLAGYNE. The complete CDR3 reads CASRIGLLAGYNEQFF.

This clone showed up many times. Coverage ceases 3 residues before the CDR3 finishes, and the germline J gene fills in the end. The chain employs TRBV18 and TRBJ1-1; a weak D match, TRBD1 (6 bases). Germline V gene data show CDR1 as KGHSH and CDR2 as LQKENI. The CDR3 extends over 16 amino acids. Trimming shortened V by 0 bases and J by 0 bases, and 11 bases separated the two germline ends. The DNA read from the CDR3 is TGTGCCAGCTCACCACCGAGGGCAGGGGTGAACACTGAA. Translating gives CASSPPRAGVNTE. The whole CDR3 sequence is CASSPPRAGVNTEAFF.

About this clone itself: The read terminates 3 residues ahead of where the CDR3 ends, so the germline J gene completes it. The chain is built from TRBV7-9 and TRBJ2-1; TRBD2 is a possible D gene (5 bases). Trimming removed 2 bases from V and 3 bases from J, with 11 bases in between. Germline CDR1 SEHNR, CDR2 FQNEAQ (reference sequence). The CDR3 totals 15 residues. The CDR3 reads CASSLSSGVYNEQFF. The sequenced part of the CDR3 DNA is TGTGCCAGCAGCTTATCCAGCGGCGTCTACAATGAG.

This clone was counted a few times. Read data end 3 residues before the CDR3 end; the end is taken from the germline J gene. This chain links TRBV7-9 with TRBJ1-3; weak D call: TRBD1 (6 bases). Per germline, CDR1 SEHNR and CDR2 FQNEAQ (reference sequence). Trimming took off 3 bases at V and 2 bases at J, with 8 bases between the two ends. The CDR3 contains 14 residues. The CDR3 sequence is CASSLYRAGNTIYF. The CDR3 DNA, read in part, is TGTGCCAGCAGCTTGTACAGGGCTGGAAACACC.

This clone was observed a few times. CDR3 region: CASAAGDSYEQYF. Partial CDR3 DNA: TGTGCCAGCGCAGCGGGGGACTCCTACGAG. This chain connects TRBV7-6 to TRBJ2-7, with TRBD2 identical over 8 bases. Read data end 3 residues before the CDR3 end; the end is taken from the germline J gene. The CDR3 runs 13 residues. Unmatched junction bases numbered 3, after V lost 8 bases and J lost 0 bases. Germline V gene sequence: CDR1 SGHVS, CDR2 FNYEAQ.